The clone carrying this T cell receptor beta chain was recorded many times. Its target is unknown. Germline V gives CDR1 MNHEY, CDR2 SMNVEV (reference sequence). The CDR3 totals 17 residues. The trim removed 5 bases at V and 6 bases at J, leaving 14 bases unmatched. The source of the sample is a study of cytomegalovirus exposure and HLA in healthy donors. Study-level results: Cytomegalovirus-associated status was assigned to 164 TCR beta chains.

Assay used: immunoSEQ multiplex PCR; TCRdb lists only in-frame clones, some missing. This sample carries under 250,000 clones, 80% to 85% of them seen once, and the ten largest clones take around 1.2%. The donors were members of the approximately 130-subject validation cohort (separate from the approximately 670-subject first cohort). The J gene is TRBJ1-5, the V gene TRBV27; 9 bases fit TRBD1. The TCR originated in a woman in her twenties or thirties in good health and CMV-seronegative. Sequenced: PBMCs. The CDR3 DNA sequence: TGTGCCAGCAGTGCTATCGGGACAGGGCTAATGGGTCAGCCCCAGCATTTT. This sequence encodes CASSAIGTGLMGQPQHF.